Each of the 30 T cell receptor beta chains below was sequenced from the same sample in a study of blood T cells in healthy people across ages. Together with a sample-barcoded 5' primer, a J-beta primer mix was included in a second PCR lasting about 6 to 12 cycles. TCRdb re-analysed the 5' RACE reads in MiXCR, keeping a single row per CDR3 protein. This sample has around 2 million distinct CDR3 sequences; about two fifths occur once, and the top ten carry 23%. The sequenced sample was blood. The source of these receptors is a human donor in good health.

As to this clonotype: One junction end does not reproduce the germline sequence, and a read error may be involved. The chain has TRBV4-2 and TRBJ1-2; D remains ambiguous. The germline V gene encodes CDR1 LGHNA and CDR2 YNFKEQ. The CDR3 spans 16 residues. The chain's CDR3 is CASGQNSRATSGLYTF. CDR3 coding DNA: TGTGCCAGCGGCCAAAACTCGAGAGCCACGAGCGGTCTCTACACCTTC.

This clonotype was counted only a few times. V gene TRBV14 combines with J gene TRBJ2-5; D tentatively fits TRBD1 or TRBD2 (5 bases each). The CDR3 has 15 amino acids. Germline V lookup: CDR1 SGHDN, CDR2 FVKESK. The V and J ends lost 4 bases and 5 bases respectively, with 17 bases between them. The CDR3 reads CASSRGGYWGETQYF. DNA for the CDR3: TGTGCCAGCAGCCGAGGTGGTTATTGGGGGGAGACCCAGTACTTC. The full variable domain, completed using reference TRBV14 and TRBJ2-5, is EAGVTQFPSHSVIEKGQTVTLRCDPISGHDNLYWYRRVMGKEIKFLLHFVKESKQDESGMPNNRFLAERTGGTYSTLKVQPAELEDSGVYFCASSRGGYWGETQYFGPGTRLLVL.

The chain is built from TRBV7-6 and TRBJ2-1, with 10 bases identical to TRBD2. Germline V lookup: CDR1 SGHVS, CDR2 FNYEAQ. CDR3 length: 15 amino acids. V trimming: 3 bases; J trimming: 5 bases; junction bases outside the gene matches: 4. The chain's CDR3 is CASSFILAGDNEQFF. CDR3 nucleotide sequence: TGTGCCAGCAGCTTTATCCTAGCGGGAGACAATGAGCAGTTCTTC.

This clonotype was counted between two and nine times. The chain carries TRBV7-2 and TRBJ2-3; D uncertain. Germline lookup yields CDR1 SGHTA and CDR2 FQGNSA. Trimming stripped 0 bases from V and 4 bases from J, with 8 bases between. The CDR3 spans 14 residues. CDR3 coding DNA: TGTGCCAGCAGCTTAGCGCACAGCTCAGATACGCAGTATTTT. Its protein is CASSLAHSSDTQYF.

V and J are TRBV27 and TRBJ2-7; TRBD2 agrees at 8 bases. Germline loops: CDR1 MNHEY, CDR2 SMNVEV (reference sequence). J lost 0 bases, V lost 5 bases, and 9 bases had no gene match. There are 16 residues in the CDR3. The CDR3 sequence: CASSPHAGGSSYEQYF. CDR3 nucleotide sequence: TGTGCCAGCAGTCCTCACGCGGGGGGATCCTCCTACGAGCAGTACTTC.

This clonotype was counted between two and nine times. V and J are TRBV5-1 and TRBJ2-1; 7 nucleotides agree with TRBD1. The V gene end was trimmed by 0 bases and the J gene end by 9 bases; junction bases not matched to a gene: 9. This CDR3 has 15 residues. Germline CDR1 reads SGHRS; CDR2 reads YFSETQ. This CDR3 reads CASSLDEGAFGEQFF. The CDR3 nucleotides are TGCGCCAGCAGCTTGGACGAGGGGGCGTTCGGTGAGCAGTTCTTC. The whole variable domain, filled in from reference TRBV5-1 and TRBJ2-1, reads KAGVTQTPRYLIKTRGQQVTLSCSPISGHRSVSWYQQTPGQGLQFLFEYFSETQRNKGNFPGRFSGRQFSNSRSEMNVSTLELGDSALYLCASSLDEGAFGEQFFGPGTRLTVL.

Comment on this clonotype: A read error may produce the germline difference seen at one junction end. The CDR3 DNA reads TGCGTCAGCAGCTTGATTATGGGAGAGACCCAGTACTTC. Its protein is CVSSLIMGETQYF. V and J are TRBV5-1 and TRBJ2-7; D is unclear. The tail of the sequence fits TRBJ2-5 better, so the J call may be wrong. There are 13 residues in the CDR3. The germline CDR1 and CDR2 sequences are SGHRS and YFSETQ.

The sample holds a few counts of this clonotype. The V and J genes are TRBV4-1 and TRBJ2-1; 9 nucleotides line up with TRBD2. The CDR3 has 17 residues. Germline V lookup: CDR1 MGHRA, CDR2 YSYEKL. V was clipped by 2 bases and J by 0 bases; unmatched bases: 5. The CDR3 loop reads CASSQFSGGGSYNEQFF. The CDR3 DNA reads TGCGCCAGCAGCCAATTTAGCGGGGGAGGCTCCTACAATGAGCAGTTCTTC.

This clonotype has only a few counts. In DNA, the CDR3 is TGTGCCAGCAGCGTAGCTGAGGGGCTTAGACAGGGTGAGCAGTACTTC. Translated: CASSVAEGLRQGEQYF. The gene calls are TRBV9 and TRBJ2-7; 7 bases agree with TRBD1. Germline loops: CDR1 SGDLS, CDR2 YYNGEE. The CDR3 contains 16 residues. The trim removed 0 bases at V and 7 bases at J, leaving 13 bases unmatched.

The rearrangement joins TRBV9 to TRBJ1-4; tentatively, D is TRBD1 (6 bases). The CDR3 consists of 14 residues. The V gene lost 0 bases and the J gene lost 7 bases, with 10 bases spanning the gap. CDR1 and CDR2 (germline): SGDLS, YYNGEE. The CDR3 nucleotides read TGTGCCAGCAGCGTAGGGACAGCCTCTGAAAAACTGTTTTTT. Its protein product is CASSVGTASEKLFF.

The chain joins TRBV6-6 to TRBJ2-5, with TRBD1 identical over 12 bases. V lost 2 bases, J lost 4 bases, and 8 bases stayed unmatched. Looked up from germline, CDR1 is MNHNY and CDR2 is SVGAGI (reference sequence). This CDR3 is 17 amino acids long. Here the CDR3 DNA reads TGTGCCAGCAGTTACCCAGATGGGACAGGGGGCGGAGAGACCCAGTACTTC. Amino acids: CASSYPDGTGGGETQYF.

The V and J genes are TRBV29-1 and TRBJ2-7, with 9 bases identical to TRBD1. This CDR3 spans 14 amino acids. Per the germline V gene, CDR1 is SQVTM and CDR2 is ANQGSEA. Trimming cost V 4 bases and J 2 bases; bases outside gene matches: 6. CDR3 sequence (DNA): TGCAGCGTTGCCAAGGGACAGGGACCCTACGAGCAGTACTTC. It encodes CSVAKGQGPYEQYF.

This clonotype has only a few counts. The chain uses TRBV5-5 and TRBJ2-5, with unresolved D. CDR1 and CDR2 (germline): SGHKS, YYEKEE (reference sequence). V was cut by 3 bases and J by 3 bases, with 21 bases left in between. The length of the CDR3 is 17 residues. The CDR3 protein is CASSSSGRTIPKETQYF. The DNA for the CDR3 is TGTGCCAGCAGCTCCTCCGGGCGAACAATACCAAAAGAGACCCAGTACTTC.

V and J are TRBV7-2 and TRBJ2-7, with 7 bases identical to TRBD1. Germline trimming cut 2 bases from V and 6 bases from J; bases unmatched to any gene: 7. Germline V gives CDR1 SGHTA, CDR2 FQGNSA. The CDR3 spans 14 residues. CDR3 bases: TGTGCCAGCAGCTTAAACAGGGGAAGAGGCGAGCAGTACTTC. This translates into CASSLNRGRGEQYF.

V is TRBV10-3 and J is TRBJ2-3; 13 bases agree with TRBD2. Trimming removed 10 bases from V and 6 bases from J; junction bases left unmatched: 7. There are 14 residues in the CDR3. The germline V gene encodes CDR1 ENHRY and CDR2 SYGVKD. The CDR3 sequence is CATGLAGAADTQYF. The CDR3 bases are TGTGCCACCGGACTAGCGGGGGCGGCGGATACGCAGTATTTT.

This clonotype was seen a handful of times. V is TRBV29-1 and J is TRBJ2-4; D perhaps matches TRBD2 (7 bases). The DNA end lines up better with TRBJ2-7; the J call may be wrong. The CDR3 is 14 amino acids. Germline V gives CDR1 SQVTM, CDR2 ANQGSEA. The CDR3 spells CSVGAGATFAEQYF. CDR3 DNA sequence: TGCAGCGTTGGGGCGGGGGCCACTTTCGCCGAGCAGTACTTC.

This clonotype showed up just a few times. The chain is built from TRBV20-1 and TRBJ2-3, with 13 bases aligning to TRBD2. Germline V gene sequence: CDR1 DFQATT, CDR2 SNEGSKA (reference sequence). The length of the CDR3 is 16 residues. Trimming removed 4 bases from V and 2 bases from J; junction bases left unmatched: 6. As DNA, the CDR3 is TGCAGTGCTACCTCGGGACTAGCGGGGAACACAGATACGCAGTATTTT. It encodes CSATSGLAGNTDTQYF.

This clonotype was observed at least ten times. V and J are TRBV29-1 and TRBJ2-7, with 8 bases matching TRBD1. V dropped 1 base and J dropped 3; count of bases not matched to a gene: 5. The CDR3 is made up of 14 amino acids. The germline V gene has CDR1 SQVTM and CDR2 ANQGSEA. The CDR3 nucleotides read TGCAGCGTTGAAGTTGGACAGGGAAACTACGAGCAGTACTTC. Protein: CSVEVGQGNYEQYF.

This clonotype was counted a single time. The V call is TRBV15, the J call TRBJ2-1, with 9 bases lining up with TRBD1. The CDR3 is 16 residues long. V gave up 0 bases and J gave up 4 bases; unmatched junction bases: 4. Germline V gene data show CDR1 as LNHNV and CDR2 as YYDKDF (reference sequence). CDR3: CATSRDPGQGYNEQFF. CDR3 in DNA: TGTGCCACCAGCAGAGATCCGGGACAGGGATACAATGAGCAGTTCTTC.

This rearrangement joins TRBV24-1 to TRBJ1-2; possible D gene TRBD1, 5 bases. The V end lost 5 bases, the J end lost 4 bases, and 10 bases lay between the germline ends. The germline V gene has CDR1 KGHDR and CDR2 SFDVKD. CDR3 length: 13 amino acids. This CDR3 is CATSGPGIYGYTF. In nucleotides, the CDR3 is TGTGCCACCAGTGGTCCAGGGATCTATGGCTACACCTTC.

The chain joins TRBV10-3 to TRBJ2-1; 9 nucleotides line up with TRBD1. The J call may be faulty, since TRBJ2-7 better matches the DNA end. Germline V CDR1 and CDR2: ENHRY, SYGVKD. This CDR3 has 13 amino acids. CDR3 sequence (DNA): TGTGCCATCAGTAAGACAGGGGGCTACGAGCAGTACTTC. Translation gives CAISKTGGYEQYF.

The rearrangement joins TRBV7-9 to TRBJ2-1, with D uncertain. Looked up from germline, CDR1 is SEHNR and CDR2 is FQNEAQ (reference sequence). The CDR3 runs 15 residues. Between the trimmed V and J ends, which lost 3 bases and 1 base, there was a span of 10 bases. In DNA, the CDR3 is TGTGCCAGCAGCTTCCGGAATGGGTCCTACAATGAGCAGTTCTTC. Translation: CASSFRNGSYNEQFF.

This clonotype has at least ten counts. The chain has TRBV7-2 and TRBJ1-1; D is perhaps TRBD1 (6 bases). This CDR3 contains 15 residues. The germline V and J ends were trimmed by 6 bases and 6 bases, with 20 bases remaining between them. The germline CDR1 and CDR2 sequences are SGHTA and FQGNSA. The CDR3 loop reads CASSRDGGRYAEAFF. The CDR3 coding sequence is TGTGCCAGCAGTCGCGATGGGGGGCGGTATGCTGAAGCTTTCTTT.

The CDR3 DNA reads TGTGCCAGCTCTATAGGGCCCTACGAGCAGTACTTC. As protein: CASSIGPYEQYF. The V gene is TRBV2, the J gene TRBJ2-7; D ambiguous. The CDR3 spans 12 residues. CDR1 is SNHLY, CDR2 FYNNEI, per germline. The V gene lost 8 bases and the J gene lost 2 bases, with 10 bases spanning the gap.

The chain employs TRBV5-1 and TRBJ2-7; possible D gene TRBD1, 6 bases. The length of the CDR3 is 15 residues. The germline V gene has CDR1 SGHRS and CDR2 YFSETQ. Trimming stripped 4 bases from V and 2 bases from J, with 16 bases between. CDR3 protein: CASSLGQPGTYEQYF. The DNA of the CDR3 is TGCGCCAGCAGCCTTGGACAGCCGGGGACCTACGAGCAGTACTTC.

Only a few counts were recorded for this clonotype. The V gene is TRBV28, the J gene TRBJ2-7; no clear D gene. There are 15 residues in the CDR3. CDR1 is MDHEN and CDR2 is SYDVKM in the germline V gene. V shed 1 base and J shed 0 bases, with 10 bases lying between them. CDR3 in DNA: TGTGCCAGCAGTTTATTTACGTTACTCTCCTACGAGCAGTACTTC. This encodes CASSLFTLLSYEQYF.

The J gene is TRBJ1-2, the V gene TRBV12-5; TRBD1 matches at 7 bases. With 3 bases clipped from V and 3 bases from J, the junction kept 13 bases outside the gene matches. Germline V gene sequence: CDR1 LGHNT, CDR2 FRNRAP. The CDR3 is made up of 17 amino acids. The CDR3 region is CASGFHIPQGNDYGYTF. CDR3 sequence (DNA): TGTGCTAGTGGTTTCCACATTCCACAGGGGAATGACTATGGCTACACCTTC.

The chain combines TRBV28 with TRBJ2-3, with 8 bases matching TRBD2. The CDR3 has 14 residues. V trimming: 9 bases; J trimming: 1 base; junction bases outside the gene matches: 6. Germline V gene sequence: CDR1 MDHEN, CDR2 SYDVKM. The CDR3 DNA sequence: TGTGCCAGTGCGGCGGGGGGACGCACAGATACGCAGTATTTT. It codes for CASAAGGRTDTQYF. The full variable domain, with the rest looked up from reference TRBV28 and TRBJ2-3, is DVKVTQSSRYLVKRTGEKVFLECVQDMDHENMFWYRQDPGLGLRLIYFSYDVKMKEKGDIPEGYSVSREKKERFSLILESASTNQTSMYLCASAAGGRTDTQYFGPGTRLTVL.

This clonotype was picked up many times. The chain is built from TRBV7-9 and TRBJ1-2; D ambiguous. The germline CDR1 and CDR2 sequences are SEHNR and FQNEAQ (reference sequence). Trimming pared 2 bases from V and 2 bases from J, leaving 6 bases between. This CDR3 is built from 13 residues. CDR3 amino acids: CASSLNGNYGYTF. The DNA of the CDR3 is TGTGCCAGCAGCTTAAATGGGAACTATGGCTACACCTTC.

Only a few counts were recorded for this clonotype. The junction departs from germline at one end; a sequencing error may be responsible. The chain links TRBV7-6 to TRBJ1-2; TRBD1 aligns across 10 bases. Germline V gene sequence: CDR1 SGHVS, CDR2 FNYEAQ. The CDR3 sequence is 14 residues long. The CDR3 protein is CASSPGQGGYDYTF. In DNA, the CDR3 is TGTGCCAGCAGCCCCGGACAGGGGGGCTATGACTACACCTTC.